These 3 T cell receptor beta chains came from one sample sequenced in a study of technical replicates of blood from a handful of donors. Profiling relied on immunoSEQ multiplex PCR, and the TCRdb table lists in-frame clones only, not all of them. The data contain 50,000 to 80,000 clones, approximately 90% of them singletons. The sample comprised PBMCs. The receptors stem from a human donor in good health. Some clones in this sample may be carry-over from other donors' samples.

The chain is built from TRBV5-1 and TRBJ1-2; D possibly corresponds to TRBD1 (5 bases). V was clipped by 4 bases and J by 3 bases, with 16 bases between them. Germline assignment: CDR1 SGHRS and CDR2 YFSETQ. The CDR3 spans 15 residues. In DNA, the CDR3 is TGCGCCAGCAGCCGTGGAGCAGGGATTGACTATGGCTACACCTTC. Its translation is CASSRGAGIDYGYTF.

The chain joins TRBV5-6 to TRBJ1-2; TRBD1 is a possible D gene (5 bases). Per the germline V gene, CDR1 is SGHDT and CDR2 is YYEEEE. V was trimmed by 4 bases and J by 4 bases, leaving 17 bases between them. The CDR3 runs to 15 residues. The CDR3, as DNA: TGTGCCAGCAGCGGGGTGGGAACAGGATTCTATGGCTACACCTTC. This translates into CASSGVGTGFYGYTF.

This chain links TRBV30 with TRBJ1-1; 8 bases align to TRBD1. Germline V gene lookup returns CDR1 GTSNPN and CDR2 SVGIG (reference sequence). The CDR3 loop spans 13 amino acids. Trimming took 4 bases from V and 3 from J; bases not matched to a gene: 4. CDR3 DNA: TGTGCCTGGAACAGGGGGTTTGACACTGAAGCTTTCTTT. The encoded protein is CAWNRGFDTEAFF.